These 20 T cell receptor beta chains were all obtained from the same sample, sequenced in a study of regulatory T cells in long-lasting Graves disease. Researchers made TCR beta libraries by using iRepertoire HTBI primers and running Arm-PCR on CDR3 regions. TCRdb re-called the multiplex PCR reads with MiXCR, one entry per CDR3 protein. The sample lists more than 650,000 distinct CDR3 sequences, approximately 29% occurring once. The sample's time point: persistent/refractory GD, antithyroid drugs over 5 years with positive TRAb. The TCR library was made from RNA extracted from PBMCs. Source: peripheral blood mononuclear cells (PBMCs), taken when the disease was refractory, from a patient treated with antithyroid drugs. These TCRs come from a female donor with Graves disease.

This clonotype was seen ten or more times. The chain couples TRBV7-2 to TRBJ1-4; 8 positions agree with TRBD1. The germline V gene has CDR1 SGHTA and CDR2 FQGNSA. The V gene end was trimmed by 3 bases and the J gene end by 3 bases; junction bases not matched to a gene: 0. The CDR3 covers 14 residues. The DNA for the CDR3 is TGTGCCAGCAGCTTGGACAGGGCTAATGAAAAACTGTTTTTT. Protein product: CASSLDRANEKLFF. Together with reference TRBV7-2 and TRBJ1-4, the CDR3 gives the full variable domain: GAGVSQSPSNKVTEKGKDVELRCDPISGHTALYWYRQSLGQGLEFLIYFQGNSAPDKSGLPSDRFSAERTGGSVSTLTIQRTQQEDSAVYLCASSLDRANEKLFFGSGTQLSVL.

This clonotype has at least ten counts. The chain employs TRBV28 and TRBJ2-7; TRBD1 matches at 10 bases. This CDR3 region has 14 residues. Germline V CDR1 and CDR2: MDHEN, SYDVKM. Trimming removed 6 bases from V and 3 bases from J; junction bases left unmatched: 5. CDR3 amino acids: CASSPGTGVYEQYF. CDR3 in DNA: TGTGCCAGCAGCCCCGGGACAGGGGTCTACGAGCAGTACTTC. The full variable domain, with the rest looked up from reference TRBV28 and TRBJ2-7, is DVKVTQSSRYLVKRTGEKVFLECVQDMDHENMFWYRQDPGLGLRLIYFSYDVKMKEKGDIPEGYSVSREKKERFSLILESASTNQTSMYLCASSPGTGVYEQYFGPGTRLTVT.

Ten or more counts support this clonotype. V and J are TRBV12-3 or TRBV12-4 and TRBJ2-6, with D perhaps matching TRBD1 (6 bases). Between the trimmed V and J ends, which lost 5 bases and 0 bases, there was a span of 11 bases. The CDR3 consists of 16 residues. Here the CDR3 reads CASSPHRASGANVLTF. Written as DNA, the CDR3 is TGTGCCAGCAGTCCTCACAGGGCCTCTGGGGCCAACGTCCTGACTTTC.

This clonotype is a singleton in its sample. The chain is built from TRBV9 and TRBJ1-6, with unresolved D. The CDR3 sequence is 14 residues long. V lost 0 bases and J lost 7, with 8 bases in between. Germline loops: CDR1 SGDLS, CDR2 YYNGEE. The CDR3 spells CASSVDWHNSPLHF. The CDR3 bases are TGTGCCAGCAGCGTAGATTGGCACAATTCACCCCTCCACTTT.

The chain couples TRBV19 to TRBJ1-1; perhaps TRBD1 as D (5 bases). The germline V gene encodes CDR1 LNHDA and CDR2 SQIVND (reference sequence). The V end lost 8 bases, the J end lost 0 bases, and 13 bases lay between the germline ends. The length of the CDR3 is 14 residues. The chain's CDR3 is CASGRGTLNTEAFF. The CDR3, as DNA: TGTGCCAGTGGACGGGGGACTTTGAACACTGAAGCTTTCTTT.

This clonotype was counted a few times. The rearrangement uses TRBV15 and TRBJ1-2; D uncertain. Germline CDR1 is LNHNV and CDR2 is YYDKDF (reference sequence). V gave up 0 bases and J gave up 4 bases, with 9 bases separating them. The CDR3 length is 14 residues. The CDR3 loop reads CATSRDAVAYGYTF. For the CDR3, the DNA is TGTGCCACCAGCAGAGACGCAGTAGCCTATGGCTACACCTTC.

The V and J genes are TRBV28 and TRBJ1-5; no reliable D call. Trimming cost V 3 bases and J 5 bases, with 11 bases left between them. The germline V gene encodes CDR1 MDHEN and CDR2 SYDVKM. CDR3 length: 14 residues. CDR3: CASSFTVADQPQHF. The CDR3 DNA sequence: TGTGCCAGCAGTTTTACGGTCGCAGATCAGCCCCAGCATTTT.

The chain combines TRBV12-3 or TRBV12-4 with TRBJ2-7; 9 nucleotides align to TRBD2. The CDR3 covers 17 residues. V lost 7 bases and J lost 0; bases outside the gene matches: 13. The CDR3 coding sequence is TGTGCCAGCACCTCGGGAGGACTAGCGCGTAACTCCTACGAGCAGTACTTC. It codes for CASTSGGLARNSYEQYF.

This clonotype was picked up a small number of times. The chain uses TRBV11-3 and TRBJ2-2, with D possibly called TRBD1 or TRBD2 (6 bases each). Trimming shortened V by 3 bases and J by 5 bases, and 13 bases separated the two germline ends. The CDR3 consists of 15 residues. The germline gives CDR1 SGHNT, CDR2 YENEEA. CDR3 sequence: CASSFAGGGTGELFF. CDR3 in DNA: TGTGCCAGCAGCTTTGCCGGAGGGGGGACCGGGGAGCTGTTTTTT.

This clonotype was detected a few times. CDR3 residues: CASSYENRDREETQYF. DNA for the CDR3: TGTGCCAGCAGCTACGAGAACCGGGACCGAGAAGAGACCCAGTACTTC. V and J are TRBV5-6 and TRBJ2-5; D might be TRBD1 or TRBD2, each matching 5 bases. The CDR3 has 16 amino acids. V was shortened by 3 bases and J by 3 bases, with 18 bases between the two germline ends. CDR1 SGHDT and CDR2 YYEEEE come from the germline V gene.

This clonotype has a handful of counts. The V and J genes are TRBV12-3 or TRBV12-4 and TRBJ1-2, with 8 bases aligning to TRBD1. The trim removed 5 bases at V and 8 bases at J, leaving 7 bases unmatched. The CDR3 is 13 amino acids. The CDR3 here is CASSLGQAGGYTF. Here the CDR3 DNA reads TGTGCCAGCAGTCTGGGACAGGCTGGAGGCTACACCTTC.

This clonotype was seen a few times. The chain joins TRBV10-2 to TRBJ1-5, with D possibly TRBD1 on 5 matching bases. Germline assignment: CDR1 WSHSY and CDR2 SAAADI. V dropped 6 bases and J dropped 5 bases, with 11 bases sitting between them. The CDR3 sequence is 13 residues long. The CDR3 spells CASRSGWDQPQHF. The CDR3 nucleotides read TGCGCCAGCAGGTCAGGGTGGGATCAGCCCCAGCATTTT.

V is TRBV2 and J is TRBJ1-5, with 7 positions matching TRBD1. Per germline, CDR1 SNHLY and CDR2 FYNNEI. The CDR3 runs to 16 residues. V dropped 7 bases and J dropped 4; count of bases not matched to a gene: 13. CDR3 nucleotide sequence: TGTGCCAGCACCGAGCCGACAGGGCTGGGTAATCAGCCCCAGCATTTT. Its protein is CASTEPTGLGNQPQHF. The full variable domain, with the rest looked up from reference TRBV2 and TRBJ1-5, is EPEVTQTPSHQVTQMGQEVILRCVPISNHLYFYWYRQILGQKVEFLVSFYNNEISEKSEIFDDQFSVERPDGSNFTLKIRSTKLEDSAMYFCASTEPTGLGNQPQHFGDGTRLSIL.

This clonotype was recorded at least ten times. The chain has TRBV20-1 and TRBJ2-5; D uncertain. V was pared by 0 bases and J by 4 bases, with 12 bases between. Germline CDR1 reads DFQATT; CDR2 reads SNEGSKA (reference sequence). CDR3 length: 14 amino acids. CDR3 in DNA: TGCAGTGCTAGAGATCCAGACATGGGAGAGACCCAGTACTTC. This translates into CSARDPDMGETQYF.

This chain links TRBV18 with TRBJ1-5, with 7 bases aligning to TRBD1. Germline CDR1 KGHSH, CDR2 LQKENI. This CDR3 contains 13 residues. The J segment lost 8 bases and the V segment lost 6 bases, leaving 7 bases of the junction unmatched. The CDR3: CASSTTGAEPQHF. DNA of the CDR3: TGTGCCAGCTCGACTACAGGGGCCGAGCCCCAGCATTTT. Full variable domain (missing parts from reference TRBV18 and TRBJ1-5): NAGVMQNPRHLVRRRGQEARLRCSPMKGHSHVYWYRQLPEEGLKFMVYLQKENIIDESGMPKERFSAEFPKEGPSILRIQQVVRGDSAAYFCASSTTGAEPQHFGDGTRLSIL.

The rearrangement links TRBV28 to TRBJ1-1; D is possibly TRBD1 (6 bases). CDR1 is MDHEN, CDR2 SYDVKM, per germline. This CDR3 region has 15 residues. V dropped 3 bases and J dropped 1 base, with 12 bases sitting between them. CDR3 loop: CASSFGPGQNTEAFF. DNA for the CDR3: TGTGCCAGCAGTTTCGGACCGGGACAGAACACTGAAGCTTTCTTT.

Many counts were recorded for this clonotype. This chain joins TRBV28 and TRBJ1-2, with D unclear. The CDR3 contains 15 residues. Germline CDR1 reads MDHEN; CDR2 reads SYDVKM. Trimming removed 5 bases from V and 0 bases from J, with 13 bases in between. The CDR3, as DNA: TGTGCCAGCAGTCGCGCAAGACTTACTAACTATGGCTACACCTTC. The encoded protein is CASSRARLTNYGYTF.

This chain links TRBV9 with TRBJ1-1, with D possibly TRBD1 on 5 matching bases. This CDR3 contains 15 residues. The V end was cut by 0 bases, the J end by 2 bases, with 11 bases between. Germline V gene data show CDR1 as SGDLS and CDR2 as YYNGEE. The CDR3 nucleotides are TGTGCCAGCAGCGTAGGGGAGGGGACTAACACTGAAGCTTTCTTT. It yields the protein CASSVGEGTNTEAFF.

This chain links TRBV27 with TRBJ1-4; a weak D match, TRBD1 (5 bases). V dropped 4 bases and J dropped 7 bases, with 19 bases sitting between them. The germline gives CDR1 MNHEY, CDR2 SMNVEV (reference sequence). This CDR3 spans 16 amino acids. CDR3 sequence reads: CASSSLGRREIEKLFF. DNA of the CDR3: TGTGCCAGCAGTTCCCTGGGGCGGAGGGAGATTGAAAAACTGTTTTTT. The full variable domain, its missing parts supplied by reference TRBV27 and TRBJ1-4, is EAQVTQNPRYLITVTGKKLTVTCSQNMNHEYMSWYRQDPGLGLRQIYYSMNVEVTDKGDVPEGYKVSRKEKRNFPLILESPSPNQTSLYFCASSSLGRREIEKLFFGSGTQLSVL.

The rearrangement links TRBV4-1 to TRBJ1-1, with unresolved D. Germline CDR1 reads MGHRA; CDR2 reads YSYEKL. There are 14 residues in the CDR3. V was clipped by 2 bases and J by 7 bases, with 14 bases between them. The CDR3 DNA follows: TGCGCCAGCAGCCAATTCGGAGGTCAATTTGAAGCTTTCTTT. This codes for CASSQFGGQFEAFF.